These 3 T cell receptor beta chains were all obtained from the same sample, sequenced in a study of T cell changes during pregnancy in multiple sclerosis. Sequencing was performed with immunoSEQ multiplex PCR; in TCRdb, only in-frame clones are kept and a portion is missing. The sample lists about 53,000 clones, under 95% occurring once. Material: CD8+ T cells from peripheral blood mononuclear cells, obtained before pregnancy. The receptors derive from a female donor with multiple sclerosis, enrolled in a pregnancy study.

The V call is TRBV5-1, the J call TRBJ1-1, with D maybe TRBD1 (5 bases). Deletions cut 3 bases from V and 8 bases from J, with 11 bases between. CDR3 length equals 12 residues. Germline CDR1 reads SGHRS; CDR2 reads YFSETQ. CDR3 protein: CASSWTGGEAFF. CDR3 in DNA: TGCGCCAGCAGCTGGACGGGGGGAGAAGCTTTCTTT.

The chain employs TRBV9 and TRBJ1-2; 9 bases map to TRBD1. The junction had 9 bases not matched to a gene; V was cut back by 4 bases and J by 2 bases. The CDR3 is made up of 16 amino acids. Germline V gene data show CDR1 as SGDLS and CDR2 as YYNGEE. DNA for the CDR3: TGTGCCAGCAGCTCGCCCTCGGGACAGGGAAACTATGGCTACACCTTC. It codes for CASSSPSGQGNYGYTF.

Only a few counts were recorded for this clone. This chain joins TRBV5-5 and TRBJ1-6; the D is unclear. V was cut by 4 bases and J by 10 bases, with 15 bases left in between. The CDR3 totals 14 residues. Germline loops: CDR1 SGHKS, CDR2 YYEKEE (reference sequence). CDR3 in amino acids: CASSDRQAYSPLHF. The CDR3 nucleotides are TGTGCCAGCAGCGATCGACAAGCATACTCACCCCTCCACTTT.